These 2 T cell receptor beta chains were all obtained from the same sample, sequenced in a study of T-cell reconstitution after alpha-beta-depleted transplantation in children. For TCRbeta, the library was prepared with unique molecular identifiers. TCRdb fed the PCR reads into MiXCR, producing one record per CDR3 protein. The sample has 800,000 to 1,000,000 distinct CDR3 sequences; under 30% are singletons. This specimen consisted of PBMCs, mostly from graft donor cells, obtained 360 days after TCRalphabeta/CD19-depleted stem cell transplant. The receptor source for this set is a boy less than two years old who had a stem cell transplant for SCID, so the T cells may come from the graft donor.

This clonotype has more than one count but fewer than ten. The chain has TRBV27 and TRBJ1-1; D remains unclear. This CDR3 has 15 residues. V lost 8 bases, J lost 1 base, and 17 bases lay in between. Per the germline V gene, CDR1 is MNHEY and CDR2 is SMNVEV (reference sequence). The CDR3 here is CASGWTAAANTEAFF. The CDR3 nucleotides read TGTGCCAGCGGATGGACCGCGGCAGCGAACACTGAAGCTTTCTTT.

In its sample, this clonotype was seen many times. The genes are TRBV7-2 and TRBJ2-7; 7 bases line up with TRBD1. This CDR3 contains 14 residues. The germline CDR1 and CDR2 sequences are SGHTA and FQGNSA. J was trimmed by 3 bases and V by 3 bases; bases with no gene match: 5. This CDR3 is CASSLGQTFYEQYF. CDR3 in DNA: TGTGCCAGCAGCTTGGGACAGACCTTCTACGAGCAGTACTTC.